The count of the clone carrying this T cell receptor beta chain is one. The data were produced by immunoSEQ multiplex PCR, yet TCRdb's version contains in-frame clones alone and is incomplete. The table has about 79,000 clones, 86% seen once; the top ten hold about 16%. CDR3 length: 14 residues. V lost 6 bases and J lost 6; bases outside the gene matches: 8. Germline CDR1 reads MNHEY; CDR2 reads SVGAGI. The sample comes from a study of PD-L1 blockade in urothelial cancer. Documented time point: pretreatment peripheral blood. The sequence came from a man aged 55 to 70 with urothelial cancer. This chain uses TRBV6-5 with TRBJ2-7; 10 bases are shared with TRBD2. The starting material was PBMCs, obtained around atezolizumab (anti-PD-L1) treatment. CDR3 sequence (DNA): TGTGCCAGCAGGTTCGGGACTAGCGTCTCCGAGCAGTACTTC. It specifies CASRFGTSVSEQYF.